This TCR beta chain appears in the sequencing data of a study of T-cell reconstitution after alpha-beta-depleted transplantation in children. Preparation of the TCRbeta library used unique molecular identifiers. TCRdb itself ran the PCR reads through MiXCR, one entry per CDR3 protein. Among around 380,000 distinct CDR3 sequences listed, around 9.9% were seen once. Trimming took off 2 bases at V and 8 bases at J, with 8 bases between the two ends. Germline V gives CDR1 SGHRS, CDR2 YFSETQ. CDR3 length equals 12 residues. Source: PBMCs from the stem cell graft donor, taken from the stem cell graft. The sequence was obtained from a human donor who donated a stem cell graft to a child with acute myeloid leukemia. This rearrangement joins TRBV5-1 to TRBJ2-1, with a tentative D call TRBD1 (6 bases). The CDR3 loop reads CASSFNRDEQFF. The CDR3 coding sequence is TGCGCCAGCAGCTTTAACAGGGATGAGCAGTTCTTC.